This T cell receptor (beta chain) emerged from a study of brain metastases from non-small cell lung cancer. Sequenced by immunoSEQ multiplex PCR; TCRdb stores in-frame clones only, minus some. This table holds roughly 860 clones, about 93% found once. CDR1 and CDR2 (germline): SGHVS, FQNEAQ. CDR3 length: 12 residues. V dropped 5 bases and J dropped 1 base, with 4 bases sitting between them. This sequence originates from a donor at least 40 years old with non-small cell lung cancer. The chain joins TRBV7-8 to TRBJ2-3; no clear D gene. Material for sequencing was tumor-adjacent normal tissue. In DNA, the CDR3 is TGTGCCAGCAGCCCCCGCACAGATACGCAGTATTTT. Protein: CASSPRTDTQYF. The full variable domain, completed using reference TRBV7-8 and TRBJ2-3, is GAGVSQSPRYKVAKRGQDVALRCDPISGHVSLFWYQQALGQGPEFLTYFQNEAQLDKSGLPSDRFFAERPEGSVSTLKIQRTQQEDSAVYLCASSPRTDTQYFGPGTRLTVL.